This TCR beta chain comes out of a study of cytomegalovirus exposure and HLA in healthy donors. PCR employed 60 Vbeta and 13 Jbeta primers. Assay: immunoSEQ multiplex PCR; the TCRdb copy retains only in-frame clones and omits some. Of roughly 140,000 clones in the sample, 80% were seen once. Source material: PBMCs. The sequence came from a middle-aged man in good health and CMV-seropositive.

The chain's CDR3 is CASSAAAGQGTDTQYF. As DNA, the CDR3 is TGTGCCAGCAGCGCGGCCGCGGGACAGGGGACAGATACGCAGTATTTT. The chain couples TRBV5-4 to TRBJ2-3; 10 nucleotides line up with TRBD1. The germline CDR1 and CDR2 sequences are SGHNT and YYREEE (reference sequence). This CDR3 region has 16 residues. The junction had 8 bases not matched to a gene; V was cut back by 4 bases and J by 3 bases.